This T cell receptor beta chain stems from a study of beta chain features in type 1 diabetes. Sequenced material consisted of expressed TCRB transcripts (all of the isolated RNA was reverse transcribed). About 3.6 million reads were obtained on average from naive, central memory and regulatory T cell samples. Clones were read by immunoSEQ multiplex PCR, and TCRdb kept only the in-frame ones, dropping some. The data show approximately 200,000 clones, 9.6% seen once. This clone turned up a few times. By way of CD45RO/CCR7/CD25/CD127/CD95/CD27, the CD4+ regulatory, stem cell-like memory, central memory and naive cells were sorted. The CDR3 extends over 13 amino acids. From germline, CDR1 is LNHNV and CDR2 YYDKDF (reference sequence). V was trimmed by 0 bases and J by 2 bases, leaving 4 bases between them.

The chain joins TRBV15 to TRBJ2-5, with no clear D. This TCR was sampled from a woman under 30 in good health. The specimen was naive CD4+ T cells from blood. CDR3 amino acids: CATSRDRQETQYF. CDR3 in DNA: TGTGCCACCAGCAGAGACAGGCAAGAGACCCAGTACTTC. The whole variable domain, filled in from reference TRBV15 and TRBJ2-5, reads DAMVIQNPRYQVTQFGKPVTLSCSQTLNHNVMYWYQQKSSQAPKLLFHYYDKDFNNEADTPDNFQSRRPNTSFCFLDIRSPGLGDTAMYLCATSRDRQETQYFGPGTRLLVL.